These 22 T cell receptor beta chains were all obtained from the same sample, sequenced in a study of blood T cell repertoires in COVID-19. Using immunoSEQ multiplex PCR, the repertoire was profiled, and TCRdb retains in-frame clones only, with some absent. The data show about 200,000 clones, roughly 84% seen once. Material for sequencing was peripheral blood. These receptors were obtained from a human donor in a cohort sampled during active COVID-19.

The V call is TRBV3-1 (or the pseudogene TRBV3-2), the J call TRBJ2-1; 11 bases match TRBD2. CDR3 length: 19 amino acids. V lost 4 bases and J lost 4; bases outside the gene matches: 15. The germline V gene encodes CDR1 LGHDT and CDR2 YNNKEL (reference sequence). The CDR3 spells CASSRILPGTSGLYNEQFF. The CDR3 nucleotides are TGTGCCAGCAGCCGAATATTACCGGGGACTAGCGGACTTTACAATGAGCAGTTCTTC.

The chain links TRBV30 to TRBJ2-3, with D possibly matching TRBD2 (5 bases). V shed 4 bases and J shed 8 bases, with 13 bases lying between them. The CDR3 is 12 amino acids. Per germline, CDR1 GTSNPN and CDR2 SVGIG (reference sequence). CDR3 protein: CAWTAPRGTQYF. In DNA form, the CDR3 reads TGTGCCTGGACGGCACCCCGGGGTACGCAGTATTTT.

The chain links TRBV10-3 to TRBJ2-3; 8 bases fit TRBD2. Trimming removed 4 bases from V and 5 bases from J; junction bases left unmatched: 8. Germline CDR1 ENHRY, CDR2 SYGVKD. This CDR3 contains 15 residues. The DNA for the CDR3 is TGTGCCATCAGTGTCAACGGGGGGGCGGGAGATACGCAGTATTTT. Protein product: CAISVNGGAGDTQYF.

This CDR3 is CASSHRPRQWETQYF. Here the CDR3 DNA reads TGTGCCAGCAGCCATCGACCTAGGCAGTGGGAGACCCAGTACTTC. V and J are TRBV3-1 (or the pseudogene TRBV3-2) and TRBJ2-5; D uncertain. CDR1 and CDR2 (germline): LGHDT, YNNKEL (reference sequence). V was trimmed by 3 bases and J by 5 bases, leaving 16 bases between them. The CDR3 covers 15 residues.

V and J are TRBV6-1 and TRBJ1-1, with 7 bases lining up with TRBD1. Germline V lookup: CDR1 MNHNS, CDR2 SASEGT. With V trimmed by 2 bases and J by 7 bases, 7 bases remained unmatched. The CDR3 extends over 14 amino acids. The CDR3 is CASSEYMGQFEAFF. DNA of the CDR3: TGTGCCAGCAGTGAATATATGGGACAGTTTGAAGCTTTCTTT.

The chain couples TRBV2 to TRBJ1-1; D not certain. Trimming stripped 3 bases from V and 1 base from J, with 12 bases between. This CDR3 comprises 15 residues. CDR1 and CDR2 from the germline V gene are SNHLY and FYNNEI. The CDR3: CASSDIGGKNTEAFF. The CDR3 DNA follows: TGTGCCAGCAGTGATATCGGAGGGAAGAACACTGAAGCTTTCTTT. The variable domain in full, completed from reference TRBV2 and TRBJ1-1, reads EPEVTQTPSHQVTQMGQEVILRCVPISNHLYFYWYRQILGQKVEFLVSFYNNEISEKSEIFDDQFSVERPDGSNFTLKIRSTKLEDSAMYFCASSDIGGKNTEAFFGQGTRLTVV.

The rearrangement joins TRBV28 to TRBJ2-7; D gene uncertain. V was shortened by 7 bases and J by 2 bases, with 18 bases between the two germline ends. The germline V gene has CDR1 MDHEN and CDR2 SYDVKM. The CDR3 sequence is 15 residues long. CDR3 sequence reads: CASIRTGPSTYEQYF. CDR3 DNA: TGTGCCAGCATCCGAACGGGTCCTTCCACCTACGAGCAGTACTTC. Using reference TRBV28 and TRBJ2-7 for the parts outside the CDR3, the full variable domain is DVKVTQSSRYLVKRTGEKVFLECVQDMDHENMFWYRQDPGLGLRLIYFSYDVKMKEKGDIPEGYSVSREKKERFSLILESASTNQTSMYLCASIRTGPSTYEQYFGPGTRLTVT.

V and J are TRBV21-1 and TRBJ1-5; the table's D call of TRBD1 was not tested on the DNA. TRBV21-1 constitutes a pseudogene. The length of the CDR3 is 16 residues. The CDR3 nucleotides read TGTGCCAGCGGTTGGTGTCGTAGACAGCGCAATCAGCCCCAGCATTTT. As protein: CASGWCRRQRNQPQHF.

The V call is TRBV27, the J call TRBJ1-1; 7 positions agree with TRBD1. The germline CDR1 and CDR2 sequences are MNHEY and SMNVEV (reference sequence). The junction had 14 bases not matched to a gene; V was cut back by 3 bases and J by 4 bases. This CDR3 is 17 amino acids long. CDR3 coding DNA: TGTGCCAGCAGTTTGATATTGGCAGGGGGAAGGAGCACTGAAGCTTTCTTT. It translates to CASSLILAGGRSTEAFF.

The J gene is TRBJ2-1, the V gene TRBV7-9, with 9 bases lining up with TRBD1. The V and J ends lost 4 bases and 6 bases, in that order; junction bases with no gene match: 7. Germline V gene lookup returns CDR1 SEHNR and CDR2 FQNEAQ (reference sequence). This CDR3 is built from 15 residues. The DNA of the CDR3 is TGTGCCAGCAGCTATACGGGACAGGGACCCAATGAGCAGTTCTTC. It specifies CASSYTGQGPNEQFF.

The V gene is TRBV9, the J gene TRBJ2-5, with 8 bases matching TRBD1. The V and J ends lost 4 bases and 4 bases, in that order; junction bases with no gene match: 6. The CDR3 spans 14 residues. Germline loops: CDR1 SGDLS, CDR2 YYNGEE. The CDR3 nucleotides are TGTGCCAGCAGCCCGGACAGGGCTGTAGAGACCCAGTACTTC. Residues: CASSPDRAVETQYF.

The rearrangement uses TRBV2 and TRBJ2-7; TRBD1 is a possible D gene (5 bases). The CDR3 runs to 14 residues. Trimming took 5 bases from V and 3 from J, leaving 14 bases between them. Per the germline V gene, CDR1 is SNHLY and CDR2 is FYNNEI. CDR3 residues: CASSLARVSYEQYV. CDR3 in DNA: TGTGCCAGCAGTTTGGCCAGGGTAAGCTACGAGCAGTACGTC.

The chain is built from TRBV19 and TRBJ2-6; a possible D gene is TRBD1 (5 bases). The CDR3 has 17 amino acids. Trimming shortened V by 3 bases and J by 2 bases, and 14 bases separated the two germline ends. The V gene's germline CDR1 is LNHDA and CDR2 SQIVND (reference sequence). CDR3 amino acids: CASSMIQGGPGANVLTF. In nucleotides, the CDR3 is TGTGCCAGTAGTATGATCCAGGGCGGTCCTGGGGCCAACGTCCTGACTTTC.

V is TRBV12-2 and J is TRBJ2-1; TRBD2 was called by the table and not checked on the DNA. TRBV12-2 is designated a pseudogene. The CDR3 totals 15 residues. The CDR3 DNA is TGTGCAAGTCGGCTTAGCGGGGGATCCTACAATGAGCAGTTCTTC. This sequence encodes CASRLSGGSYNEQFF.

This clone occurred a few times. The rearrangement links TRBV5-1 to TRBJ1-5; D possibly corresponds to TRBD1 (6 bases). The V gene's germline CDR1 is SGHRS and CDR2 YFSETQ. The CDR3 loop spans 16 amino acids. Trimming stripped 2 bases from V and 3 bases from J, with 15 bases between. The CDR3 bases are TGCGCCAGCAGCTTAGACGGACAGACGATCAATCAGCCCCAGCATTTT. Amino acid sequence: CASSLDGQTINQPQHF.

V gene TRBV5-1 combines with J gene TRBJ2-1, with 9 bases that match TRBD1. After removal of 4 bases from V and 8 bases from J, the junction contained 13 bases not matched to a gene. This CDR3 is 16 amino acids long. In germline, CDR1 is SGHRS, CDR2 YFSETQ. DNA for the CDR3: TGCGCCAGCAGCGTTAGCACAGGGGGCGGGCGCCATGAGCAGTTCTTC. Translating gives CASSVSTGGGRHEQFF.

As regards this clone: The sample contains more than one DNA sequence encoding this CDR3. The J gene is TRBJ2-3, the V gene TRBV29-1; TRBD1 is a possible D gene (5 bases). V was cut by 7 bases and J by 3 bases, with 14 bases left in between. The germline V gene has CDR1 SQVTM and CDR2 ANQGSEA. The CDR3 has 13 amino acids. DNA for the CDR3: TGCAGCGGCTTCAGGGTTGAGACAGATACGCAGTATTTT. Translating gives CSGFRVETDTQYF.

V gene TRBV5-1 combines with J gene TRBJ1-1; D not resolved. The V and J ends lost 0 bases and 1 base respectively, with 10 bases between them. CDR1 and CDR2 from the germline V gene are SGHRS and YFSETQ. This CDR3 is built from 15 residues. For the CDR3, the DNA is TGCGCCAGCAGCTTGGTAGAGGGCCGGAACACTGAAGCTTTCTTT. This sequence encodes CASSLVEGRNTEAFF.

The rearrangement joins TRBV10-3 to TRBJ2-2; D ambiguous. Deletions cut 11 bases from V and 3 bases from J, with 13 bases between. The length of the CDR3 is 13 residues. Germline V lookup: CDR1 ENHRY, CDR2 SYGVKD. The chain's CDR3 is CAARWADTGELFF. The CDR3 DNA follows: TGTGCCGCCCGGTGGGCCGACACCGGGGAGCTGTTTTTT.

This chain links TRBV5-1 with TRBJ2-7; 9 bases line up with TRBD1. V gave up 5 bases and J gave up 5 bases; unmatched junction bases: 8. Germline V gene sequence: CDR1 SGHRS, CDR2 YFSETQ. The CDR3 has 14 residues. CDR3 in DNA: TGCGCCAGCAGGGCCGGGACAGGGAGGGACGAGCAGTACTTC. This codes for CASRAGTGRDEQYF.

The chain is built from TRBV2 and TRBJ2-3, with a tentative D call TRBD1 (7 bases). The CDR3 consists of 15 residues. Germline lookup yields CDR1 SNHLY and CDR2 FYNNEI. Trimming pared 6 bases from V and 4 bases from J, leaving 17 bases between. DNA for the CDR3: TGTGCCAGCAGGACAGACGGAGGGGGCGCAGATACGCAGTATTTT. Protein product: CASRTDGGGADTQYF.

The V call is TRBV4-1, the J call TRBJ2-1, with TRBD2 identical over 7 bases. The junction had 11 bases not matched to a gene; V was cut back by 0 bases and J by 3 bases. CDR3 length: 18 residues. The V gene's germline CDR1 is MGHRA and CDR2 YSYEKL. The chain's CDR3 is CASSQDRAGLPRYNEQFF. For the CDR3, the DNA is TGCGCCAGCAGCCAAGACCGGGCGGGACTACCGCGCTACAATGAGCAGTTCTTC.